This TCR beta chain appears in the sequencing data of a study of Graves' ophthalmopathy and Graves' hyperthyroidism. This clonotype was detected only a few times. Its target is not known. Study results and limitations: For separating ophthalmopathy from stable hyperthyroidism, a 13-signature model gave over 85% sensitivity and 80% to 84% specificity.

As the template, RNA transcripts were used to amplify TCR beta CDR3 regions. Investigators did first-round RT-PCR with HTBI primers, then second-round multiplex PCR. TCRdb independently ran MiXCR on the multiplex PCR reads; one entry per CDR3 protein. The sample includes hundreds of thousands of distinct CDR3 sequences, 35% to 50% of them seen just once. PBMCs stemmed from around 10 ml of fresh peripheral blood. This clonotype was sampled from an adult man with Graves' ophthalmopathy. Input material: peripheral blood.

The CDR3: CASSMGLSTGELFF. CDR3 DNA: TGTGCCAGCAGCATGGGACTATCCACCGGGGAGCTGTTTTTT. V usage is TRBV12-3 or TRBV12-4 and J usage is TRBJ2-2; TRBD2 matches 7 bases. CDR3 length: 14 amino acids. J lost 4 bases, V lost 6 bases, and 5 bases had no gene match.